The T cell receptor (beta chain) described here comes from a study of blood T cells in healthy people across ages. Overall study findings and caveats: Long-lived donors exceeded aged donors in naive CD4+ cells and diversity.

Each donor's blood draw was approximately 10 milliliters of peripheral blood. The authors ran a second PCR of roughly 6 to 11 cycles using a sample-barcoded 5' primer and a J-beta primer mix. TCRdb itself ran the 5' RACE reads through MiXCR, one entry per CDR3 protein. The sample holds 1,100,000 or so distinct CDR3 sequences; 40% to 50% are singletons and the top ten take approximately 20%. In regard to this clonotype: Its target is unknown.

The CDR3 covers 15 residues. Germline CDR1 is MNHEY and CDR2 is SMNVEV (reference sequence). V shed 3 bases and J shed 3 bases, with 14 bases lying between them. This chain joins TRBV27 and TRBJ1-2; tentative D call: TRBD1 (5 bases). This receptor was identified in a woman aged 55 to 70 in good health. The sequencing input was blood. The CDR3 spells CASSFFDGGDYGYTF. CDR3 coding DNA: TGTGCCAGCAGTTTTTTTGATGGGGGAGACTATGGCTACACCTTC.